This T cell receptor beta chain was observed in a study of T cell responses to AZD1222 COVID-19 vaccine. This table comes from immunoSEQ multiplex PCR, and its TCRdb copy is limited to in-frame clones, with some not included. This sample has about 140,000 clones, with approximately 90% found just once. General study findings and limits: Without day 14 samples, only post-peak T cell repertoires were studied.

Concerning this clone: The antigen is not known.

With 3 bases removed from V and 3 bases from J, the gap between germline ends came to 4 bases. The germline V gene has CDR1 SEHNR and CDR2 FQNEAQ (reference sequence). This CDR3 has 12 residues. The input for sequencing was peripheral blood, taken on day 0 of AZD1222 vaccination. This clonotype originated in an adult in good health. The J gene is TRBJ2-3, the V gene TRBV7-9; D gene unclear. CDR3 sequence reads: CASSFKTDTQYF. The CDR3, as DNA: TGTGCCAGCAGCTTCAAGACAGATACGCAGTATTTT.